The rows below give T cell receptor beta chains drawn from one sample of a study of T cell changes during pregnancy in multiple sclerosis. Method: immunoSEQ multiplex PCR; TCRdb's copy keeps in-frame clones and lacks some. This table holds approximately 88,000 clones, 80% to 95% found once. Sequencing was performed on peripheral blood, taken in the first trimester of pregnancy. These receptor sequences come from a female donor with multiple sclerosis, enrolled in a pregnancy study. Both conserved end residues are part of each CDR3. The order of the fields is clone size, V gene, J gene, D gene, CDR3 protein, CDR3 DNA. The D gene is left open where the match is weak. The size entry is marked missing in some rows and otherwise reads once, few, many or a size class.

>once|TRBV7-6|TRBJ2-3|TRBD1
CASSQRPGGDTQYF
TGTGCCAGCAGTCAGAGACCAGGGGGAGATACGCAGTATTTT
>NA|TRBV5-1|TRBJ2-1|TRBD2
CASRSVAGELSYNEQFF
TGCGCCAGCAGGTCTGTCGCGGGAGAACTCTCCTACAATGAGCAGTTCTTC
>NA|TRBV7-2|TRBJ2-3|NA
CASSSLTDTQYF
TGTGCCAGCAGCTCCCTTACAGATACGCAGTATTTT
>NA|TRBV5-1|TRBJ1-4|TRBD1
CASSLVPRPTGDNEKLFF
TGCGCCAGCAGCTTGGTCCCCCGTCCGACAGGGGATAATGAAAAACTGTTTTTT
>NA|TRBV28|TRBJ2-4|TRBD1
CASSFGTGVGSIQYF
TGTGCCAGCAGTTTCGGGACAGGGGTCGGATCCATTCAGTACTTC
>NA|TRBV5-6|TRBJ2-7|NA
CASSATGRNRYEQYF
TGTGCCAGCAGCGCAACAGGGCGTAATAGGTACGAGCAGTACTTC
>NA|TRBV19|TRBJ2-5|TRBD2
CASSSGLASQETQYF
TGTGCCAGTAGTAGCGGACTAGCCTCTCAAGAGACCCAGTACTTC
>NA|TRBV28|TRBJ2-7|NA
CASSRTRTLYEQYF
TGTGCCAGCAGTCGGACCAGGACACTCTACGAGCAGTACTTC
>NA|TRBV20-1|TRBJ2-1|TRBD2
CSASARDYEFF
TGCAGTGCTAGTGCTCGGGACTACGAGTTCTTC
>NA|TRBV6-5|TRBJ2-2|TRBD1
CASSGTGRTGELFF
TGTGCCAGCAGTGGGACAGGGCGCACCGGGGAGCTGTTTTTT
>NA|TRBV18|TRBJ2-7|TRBD2
CARKGLAGYEQYF
TGTGCCAGGAAGGGACTAGCGGGTTACGAGCAGTACTTC
>NA|TRBV6-5|TRBJ2-7|TRBD2
CASSYVASGLLYEQYF
TGTGCCAGCAGTTACGTAGCTAGCGGGCTACTATACGAGCAGTACTTC
>few|TRBV29-1|TRBJ1-1|TRBD1
CSVAVQGFNTEAFF
TGCAGCGTCGCTGTACAGGGGTTTAACACTGAAGCTTTCTTT
>few|TRBV6-1|TRBJ1-2|NA
CASTGGRDYGYTF
TGTGCCAGCACCGGAGGGCGCGACTATGGCTACACCTTC
>NA|TRBV14|TRBJ2-7|NA
CASSHRVVSYEQYF
TGTGCCAGCAGCCACAGGGTCGTCTCCTACGAGCAGTACTTC
>NA|TRBV5-1|TRBJ2-1|NA
CASSLIAGEFVEQFF
TGCGCCAGCAGCTTGATAGCCGGGGAGTTCGTTGAGCAGTTCTTC
>NA|TRBV6-1|TRBJ1-5|NA
CASSERYNQPQHF
TGTGCCAGCAGTGAGCGATATAATCAGCCCCAGCATTTT
>NA|TRBV6-1|TRBJ2-2|TRBD2
CASGEGPDDTGELFF
TGTGCCAGCGGGGAGGGTCCCGACGACACCGGGGAGCTGTTTTTT
>NA|TRBV7-8|TRBJ1-3|NA
CASSLAIAGTGNTIYF
TGTGCCAGCAGCTTAGCGATTGCAGGGACTGGAAACACCATATATTTT
>NA|TRBV5-1|TRBJ2-3|TRBD2
CASSLLAATDTQYF
TGCGCCAGCAGCCTTCTAGCGGCCACAGATACGCAGTATTTT
>NA|TRBV19|TRBJ2-7|TRBD2
CASLSGSYEQYF
TGTGCCAGCCTTAGCGGGTCCTACGAGCAGTACTTC
>NA|TRBV6-5|TRBJ2-1|TRBD2
CASSRLAGDNEQFF
TGTGCCAGCAGCCGACTAGCGGGAGACAATGAGCAGTTCTTC
>NA|TRBV7-9|TRBJ2-7|NA
CASSRLTSLVYEQYF
TGTGCCAGCAGCCGGTTGACTAGTCTCGTCTACGAGCAGTACTTC
>NA|TRBV27|TRBJ2-5|TRBD2
CASSPLAGYQETQYF
TGTGCCAGCAGTCCCCTAGCGGGGTACCAAGAGACCCAGTACTTC
>NA|TRBV6-5|TRBJ1-5|NA
CASTTGQGRQPQHF
TGTGCCAGCACCACGGGTCAGGGCCGCCAGCCCCAGCATTTT
>NA|TRBV27|TRBJ2-3|NA
CASSFEAGRSDTQYF
TGTGCCAGCAGTTTTGAGGCGGGAAGGTCAGATACGCAGTATTTT
>NA|TRBV27|TRBJ2-1|NA
CASSILGGATYNEQFF
TGTGCCAGCAGTATCCTAGGGGGAGCAACCTACAATGAGCAGTTCTTC
>NA|TRBV4-2|TRBJ2-6|TRBD1
CASSPERDRGSGANVLTF
TGTGCCAGCAGCCCGGAGAGGGACAGGGGCTCTGGGGCCAACGTCCTGACTTTC
>NA|TRBV16|TRBJ1-2|NA
CASSQSVRDGYTF
TGTGCCAGCAGCCAATCGGTAAGAGATGGCTACACCTTC
>NA|TRBV9|TRBJ2-3|TRBD1
CASSVSPDRVSQYF
TGTGCCAGCAGCGTATCACCCGACAGGGTATCGCAGTATTTT
>NA|TRBV28|TRBJ2-1|TRBD2
CASSIPAGGSDEQFF
TGTGCCAGCAGTATTCCAGCGGGAGGGTCGGATGAGCAGTTCTTC
>NA|TRBV28|TRBJ1-2|NA
CASSPQTGSYGYTF
TGTGCCAGCAGCCCACAGACAGGCTCCTATGGCTACACCTTC
>NA|TRBV5-3|TRBJ1-5|TRBD1
CARSLPDRAQSQPQHF
TGTGCCAGAAGCTTGCCGGACAGGGCCCAAAGTCAGCCCCAGCATTTT
>NA|TRBV5-6|TRBJ1-2|TRBD1
CASSSRDRALTPYGYTF
TGTGCCAGCAGCTCCCGGGACAGGGCATTAACCCCCTATGGCTACACCTTC
>NA|TRBV7-9|TRBJ2-7|NA
CASSFLLGEQYF
TGTGCCAGCAGCTTCCTCCTCGGCGAGCAGTACTTC
>NA|TRBV6-5|TRBJ2-2|NA
CASSYGLNTGELFF
TGTGCCAGCAGTTACGGGCTGAACACCGGGGAGCTGTTTTTT
>NA|TRBV9|TRBJ1-5|TRBD1
CASSADPSMAGGQPQHF
TGTGCCAGCAGCGCCGACCCATCAATGGCAGGGGGTCAGCCCCAGCATTTT
>NA|TRBV28|TRBJ1-5|TRBD1
CASSLGQGNQPQHF
TGTGCCAGCAGCCTCGGACAGGGTAACCAGCCCCAGCATTTT
>NA|TRBV7-8|TRBJ1-5|NA
CASSFQGEPQHF
TGTGCCAGCAGCTTCCAGGGTGAGCCCCAGCATTTT
>NA|TRBV10-3|TRBJ2-7|NA
CAISERGGSSYEQYF
TGTGCCATCAGTGAGAGGGGGGGGTCCTCCTACGAGCAGTACTTC
>NA|TRBV13|TRBJ2-5|NA
CASMGGKDQETQYF
TGTGCCAGCATGGGGGGTAAAGACCAAGAGACCCAGTACTTC
>NA|TRBV11-2|TRBJ2-1|NA
CASRPTGRNEQFF
TGTGCCAGCAGACCTACAGGGAGAAATGAGCAGTTCTTC
>NA|TRBV28|TRBJ2-7|NA
CASSFPPRANYEQYF
TGTGCCAGCAGCTTCCCCCCGAGAGCAAATTACGAGCAGTACTTC
>NA|TRBV9|TRBJ2-1|TRBD2
CASSVDPPLLAGDSYNEQFF
TGTGCCAGCAGCGTAGACCCGCCGCTACTAGCGGGAGACTCCTACAATGAGCAGTTCTTC
>few|TRBV28|TRBJ2-1|TRBD1
CASSSGDRFFGNEQFF
TGTGCCAGCAGTTCAGGGGACAGGTTTTTTGGCAATGAGCAGTTCTTC
>NA|TRBV7-9|TRBJ2-7|TRBD2
CASSLKGLAFSYEQYF
TGTGCCAGCAGCCTCAAAGGACTAGCGTTTTCCTACGAGCAGTACTTC
>NA|TRBV13|TRBJ2-5|NA
CASSWGSQETQYF
TGTGCCAGCAGCTGGGGCAGCCAAGAGACCCAGTACTTC
>NA|TRBV27|TRBJ2-7|NA
CASSLSGRVDNTYYEQYF
TGTGCCAGCAGTTTATCGGGTAGAGTAGACAACACATACTACGAGCAGTACTTC
>NA|TRBV7-9|TRBJ2-3|TRBD2
CASSLGPGLALSTQYF
TGTGCCAGCAGCTTAGGTCCGGGACTAGCATTGAGTACGCAGTATTTT
>few|TRBV9|TRBJ2-2|TRBD1
CASSVDPTGRNGELFF
TGTGCCAGCAGCGTAGACCCGACAGGGCGGAACGGGGAGCTGTTTTTT
>NA|TRBV15|TRBJ2-4|TRBD2
CATSRGAGGPNIQYF
TGTGCCACCAGCAGAGGGGCGGGAGGCCCAAACATTCAGTACTTC
>NA|TRBV29-1|TRBJ2-7|TRBD2
CSVEGGLSGIREQYF
TGCAGCGTTGAAGGCGGGCTTAGCGGGATACGTGAGCAGTACTTC
>NA|TRBV5-1|TRBJ1-1|NA
CASSLKDRQTSTEAFF
TGCGCCAGCAGCTTAAAAGACAGACAGACGAGCACTGAAGCTTTCTTT
>NA|TRBV28|TRBJ1-1|NA
CASSPRGSPNTEAFF
TGTGCCAGCAGTCCCCGGGGGAGCCCGAACACTGAAGCTTTCTTT
>NA|TRBV2|TRBJ2-3|TRBD2
CASSEAPPGRGTDTQYF
TGTGCCAGCAGTGAAGCTCCCCCCGGGAGGGGCACAGATACGCAGTATTTT
>NA|TRBV9|TRBJ1-1|NA
CASSVGGPGSEAFF
TGTGCCAGCAGCGTAGGGGGGCCAGGCTCTGAAGCTTTCTTT
>NA|TRBV10-3|TRBJ2-7|TRBD2
CAISDRAAGGKNEQYF
TGTGCCATCAGTGACCGGGCCGCGGGGGGCAAAAACGAGCAGTACTTC